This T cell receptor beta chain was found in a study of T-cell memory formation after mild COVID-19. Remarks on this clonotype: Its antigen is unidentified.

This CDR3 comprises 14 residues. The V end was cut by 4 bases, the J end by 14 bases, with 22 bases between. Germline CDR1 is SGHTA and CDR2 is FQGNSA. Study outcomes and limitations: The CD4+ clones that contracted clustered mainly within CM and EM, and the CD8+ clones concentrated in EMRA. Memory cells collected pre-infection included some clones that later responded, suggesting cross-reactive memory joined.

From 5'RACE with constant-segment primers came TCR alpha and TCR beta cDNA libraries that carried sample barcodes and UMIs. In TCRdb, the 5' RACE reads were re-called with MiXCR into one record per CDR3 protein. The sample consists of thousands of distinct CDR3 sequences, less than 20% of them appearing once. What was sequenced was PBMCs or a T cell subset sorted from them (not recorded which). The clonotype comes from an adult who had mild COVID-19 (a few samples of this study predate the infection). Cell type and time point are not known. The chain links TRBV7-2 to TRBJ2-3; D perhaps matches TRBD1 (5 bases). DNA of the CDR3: TGTGCCAGCAGCTATCAGGGCCCCCTCGCCAGTGGGTATTTT. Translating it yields CASSYQGPLASGYF.